This TCR beta chain was recorded in a study of response to subunit inactivated influenza vaccine. General study findings and limits: New T cells are recruited in small numbers by each seasonal influenza vaccination, according to the authors' suggestion.

Each CDR3 protein gets one entry after TCRdb re-called the RT-PCR reads with MiXCR. The data contain hundreds of thousands of distinct CDR3 sequences, 15% to 19% of them singletons. V was trimmed by 6 bases and J by 7 bases, leaving 13 bases between them. This CDR3 has 13 amino acids. The germline CDR1 and CDR2 sequences are MNHEY and SVGEGT. This clonotype appeared a few times. Its antigen is as yet unknown. This TCR was recovered from a middle-aged man who received an inactivated influenza vaccine. Here the sequenced sample was PBMCs from blood, taken 11 to 12 days after vaccination. The chain links TRBV6-2 or TRBV6-3 to TRBJ2-1; D might be TRBD1 or TRBD2, each matching 5 bases. The CDR3 loop reads CASSHGASNEQFF. CDR3 sequence (DNA): TGTGCCAGCAGCCACGGGGCCTCAAATGAGCAGTTCTTC.